One sample yielded the 31 T cell receptor beta chains listed below, sequenced in a study of T cell responses to AZD1222 COVID-19 vaccine. Profiling relied on immunoSEQ multiplex PCR, and the TCRdb table lists in-frame clones only, not all of them. In the table there are about 160,000 clones, less than 95% of which are singletons. Sequenced material: peripheral blood, taken on day 0 of AZD1222 vaccination. Source of these receptors: an adult in good health.

In regard to this clone: Mismatch with germline at one junction end may stem from a read error. The rearrangement links TRBV7-7 to TRBJ1-4; TRBD1 is a possible D gene (5 bases). This CDR3 is 15 amino acids long. Germline values: CDR1 SSHAT, CDR2 FNYEAQ (reference sequence). The CDR3 nucleotides are TGTGCTAGCAGTCAGTCAGGGTCCCAAGGGGAAAAACTGTTTTTT. It specifies CASSQSGSQGEKLFF.

V and J are TRBV6-5 and TRBJ1-1; perhaps TRBD1 as D (6 bases). Trimming removed 5 bases from V and 2 bases from J, with 12 bases in between. The CDR3 runs to 14 residues. From germline, CDR1 is MNHEY and CDR2 SVGAGI. The CDR3 region is CASSPQGENTEAFF. CDR3 nucleotide sequence: TGTGCCAGCAGTCCACAGGGTGAAAACACTGAAGCTTTCTTT.

CDR3 bases: TGTGCCAGTAGTATAGACCCCGGGACTTTAACTGAAGCTTTCTTT. It specifies CASSIDPGTLTEAFF. The V call is TRBV19, the J call TRBJ1-1, with D possibly matching TRBD1 (5 bases). The CDR3 length is 15 residues. Germline CDR1 is LNHDA and CDR2 is SQIVND (reference sequence). The V end was cut by 0 bases, the J end by 5 bases, with 13 bases between.

This clone was counted between two and nine times. V usage is TRBV7-2 and J usage is TRBJ1-3; 7 bases fit TRBD1. The CDR3 totals 15 residues. The J segment lost 8 bases and the V segment lost 5 bases, leaving 12 bases of the junction unmatched. Germline V gives CDR1 SGHTA, CDR2 FQGNSA. The DNA of the CDR3 is TGTGCCAGCAGCCCTCAGGGACAGATGGCGGACACCATATATTTT. This codes for CASSPQGQMADTIYF.

This clone occurred once. The V and J genes are TRBV28 and TRBJ2-3; TRBD1 aligns across 10 bases. The junction had 5 bases not matched to a gene; V was cut back by 6 bases and J by 2 bases. The CDR3 runs to 15 residues. Germline assignment: CDR1 MDHEN and CDR2 SYDVKM. The CDR3 nucleotides read TGTGCCAGCAGCCCCGGGACAGGGGTCACAGATACGCAGTATTTT. Amino acid sequence: CASSPGTGVTDTQYF.

V usage is TRBV9 and J usage is TRBJ1-2; D gene uncertain. Deletions cut 5 bases from V and 2 bases from J, with 19 bases between. The CDR3 is 16 residues long. CDR1 and CDR2 from the germline V gene are SGDLS and YYNGEE. Here the CDR3 DNA reads TGTGCCAGCAGTAGAGGTTCTTTGACGGAGAACTATGGCTACACCTTC. It is translated as CASSRGSLTENYGYTF. The complete variable domain, with remaining parts taken from reference TRBV9 and TRBJ1-2, reads DSGVTQTPKHLITATGQRVTLRCSPRSGDLSVYWYQQSLDQGLQFLIQYYNGEERAKGNILERFSAQQFPDLHSELNLSSLELGDSALYFCASSRGSLTENYGYTFGSGTRLTVV.

The chain has TRBV6-4 and TRBJ2-2; possibly TRBD1 for D (6 bases). Trimming took off 5 bases at V and 0 bases at J, with 13 bases between the two ends. The CDR3 is 16 amino acids. In germline, CDR1 is MRHNA, CDR2 SNTAGT. CDR3 in amino acids: CASSIQGMANTGELFF. DNA of the CDR3: TGTGCCAGCAGTATTCAGGGGATGGCGAACACCGGGGAGCTGTTTTTT.

This clone occurred once. This rearrangement joins TRBV19 to TRBJ1-5; D gene ambiguous. Germline-derived CDR1 and CDR2 are LNHDA and SQIVND (reference sequence). The CDR3 has 12 amino acids. Trimming removed 3 bases from V and 11 bases from J, with 11 bases in between. The CDR3 DNA is TGTGCCAGTAGTATGAGTGCCACGGCCCAGCATTTT. This gives the protein CASSMSATAQHF.

This sequence joins TRBV7-3 and TRBJ1-2; a possible D gene is TRBD1 (6 bases). Germline CDR1 reads SGHTA; CDR2 reads FQGTGA. The ends were cut back, 2 bases at V and 3 bases at J, with 13 bases in the middle. CDR3 length: 15 amino acids. In DNA, the CDR3 is TGTGCCAGCAGCTTATATTTAGGGGGTGACTATGGCTACACCTTC. This sequence encodes CASSLYLGGDYGYTF.

The gene calls are TRBV24-1 and TRBJ2-6, with 11 bases that match TRBD1. CDR3 length equals 17 residues. Unmatched junction bases numbered 2, after V lost 3 bases and J lost 2 bases. Looked up from germline, CDR1 is KGHDR and CDR2 is SFDVKD. The CDR3 sequence: CATSDGQGAAGANVLTF. CDR3 nucleotides: TGTGCCACCAGTGATGGACAGGGGGCGGCTGGGGCCAACGTCCTGACTTTC.

The chain uses TRBV19 and TRBJ1-2; D is possibly TRBD1 (5 bases). Looked up from germline, CDR1 is LNHDA and CDR2 is SQIVND (reference sequence). Trimming took 7 bases from V and 9 from J, leaving 24 bases between them. The CDR3 runs 15 residues. The CDR3 protein is CASTSTGGGDSRYTF. CDR3 coding DNA: TGTGCCAGTACCTCAACGGGCGGGGGAGACAGTCGCTACACCTTC.

V and J are TRBV15 and TRBJ2-2; 8 bases align to TRBD1. Trimming removed 1 base from V and 6 bases from J; junction bases left unmatched: 4. Germline loops: CDR1 LNHNV, CDR2 YYDKDF (reference sequence). This CDR3 comprises 15 residues. The CDR3 reads CATSRGQGYPGELFF. The DNA for the CDR3 is TGTGCCACCAGCAGAGGACAGGGGTATCCCGGGGAGCTGTTTTTT.

In DNA form, the CDR3 reads TGCGCCAGCAGCCAAGATCAACAGGGAACGGCGAACACTGAAGCTTTCTTT. It specifies CASSQDQQGTANTEAFF. V usage is TRBV4-1 and J usage is TRBJ1-1; TRBD1 is a possible D gene (6 bases). The CDR3 consists of 17 residues. Looked up from germline, CDR1 is MGHRA and CDR2 is YSYEKL. V was shortened by 0 bases and J by 1 base, with 15 bases between the two germline ends.

CDR3 sequence: CASRGEEGQPQHF. CDR3 bases: TGCGCCAGCCGAGGGGAGGAGGGTCAGCCCCAGCATTTT. This rearrangement joins TRBV5-1 to TRBJ1-5, with D maybe TRBD1 (5 bases). V dropped 7 bases and J dropped 6 bases, with 14 bases sitting between them. The CDR3 sequence is 13 residues long. Germline loops: CDR1 SGHRS, CDR2 YFSETQ.

This chain connects TRBV27 to TRBJ2-5; 9 nucleotides line up with TRBD1. Germline V gene data show CDR1 as MNHEY and CDR2 as SMNVEV (reference sequence). The J segment lost 4 bases and the V segment lost 3 bases, leaving 12 bases of the junction unmatched. The CDR3 length is 17 residues. The CDR3 reads CASSFTGQGFLGETQYF. The CDR3 DNA follows: TGTGCCAGCAGTTTTACGGGACAGGGCTTCCTCGGAGAGACCCAGTACTTC.

This chain joins TRBV11-1 and TRBJ1-2, with 8 bases that match TRBD1. V lost 5 bases to trimming and J lost 4 bases; unmatched junction nucleotides: 12. The germline V gene encodes CDR1 SGHAT and CDR2 FQDESV (reference sequence). The CDR3 sequence is 16 residues long. Here the CDR3 reads CASSQGQGSGFYGYTF. The CDR3 nucleotides read TGTGCCAGCAGCCAAGGACAGGGATCGGGCTTCTATGGCTACACCTTC.

V gene TRBV29-1 combines with J gene TRBJ1-5; maybe TRBD1 (6 bases). Germline V gene data show CDR1 as SQVTM and CDR2 as ANQGSEA. This CDR3 has 12 amino acids. Trimming shortened V by 6 bases and J by 2 bases, and 8 bases separated the two germline ends. The CDR3 DNA sequence: TGCAGCGTCAGACAGGGCAATCAGCCCCAGCATTTT. Translated: CSVRQGNQPQHF.

This clone was counted only a few times. The rearrangement joins TRBV14 to TRBJ2-7; D uncertain. The CDR3 runs 13 residues. V lost 3 bases, J lost 2 bases, and 8 bases lay in between. The V gene's germline CDR1 is SGHDN and CDR2 FVKESK. CDR3 residues: CASSHGPAYEQYF. The DNA for the CDR3 is TGTGCCAGCAGCCACGGGCCTGCCTACGAGCAGTACTTC.

The chain links TRBV29-1 to TRBJ1-5; D may be TRBD1 (5 bases). The length of the CDR3 is 14 residues. The germline V gene has CDR1 SQVTM and CDR2 ANQGSEA. V was clipped by 4 bases and J by 9 bases, with 19 bases between them. The CDR3 reads CSVGPDTDLGPQHF. CDR3 coding DNA: TGCAGCGTTGGTCCGGACACCGACCTTGGGCCCCAGCATTTT.

J is TRBJ2-1 and V is TRBV6-4; a possible D gene is TRBD1 (5 bases). V gave up 0 bases and J gave up 0 bases, with 9 bases separating them. The CDR3 is 16 amino acids. The V gene's germline CDR1 is MRHNA and CDR2 SNTAGT. The CDR3 DNA reads as TGTGCCAGCAGTGACTCGTACAGGAGCTCCTACAATGAGCAGTTCTTC. It encodes CASSDSYRSSYNEQFF.

The chain recombines TRBV6-5 with TRBJ2-7; 9 bases map to TRBD2. Looked up from germline, CDR1 is MNHEY and CDR2 is SVGAGI. The junction had 4 bases not matched to a gene; V was cut back by 4 bases and J by 0 bases. The CDR3 sequence is 15 residues long. In DNA form, the CDR3 reads TGTGCCAGCAGTTTTAGCGGGGGCCCCTCCTACGAGCAGTACTTC. Protein sequence: CASSFSGGPSYEQYF.

This chain connects TRBV5-6 to TRBJ1-2; D not certain. Germline CDR1 SGHDT, CDR2 YYEEEE. The CDR3 totals 13 residues. The V end was cut by 1 base, the J end by 8 bases, with 12 bases between. Here the CDR3 reads CASSLTEGYGYTF. In nucleotides, the CDR3 is TGTGCCAGCAGCTTGACGGAAGGTTACGGCTACACCTTC.

The V call is TRBV7-9, the J call TRBJ1-1; the match to TRBD1 covers 11 bases. The CDR3 length is 16 residues. Germline V lookup: CDR1 SEHNR, CDR2 FQNEAQ (reference sequence). V lost 4 bases, J lost 1 base, and 5 bases stayed unmatched. The CDR3 reads CASSYTDRGPNTEAFF. The CDR3 region has the DNA TGTGCCAGCAGCTACACGGACAGGGGGCCGAACACTGAAGCTTTCTTT.

The rearrangement joins TRBV9 to TRBJ1-1, with 8 bases matching TRBD1. CDR1 is SGDLS and CDR2 is YYNGEE in the germline V gene. CDR3 length: 16 amino acids. J was trimmed by 5 bases and V by 3 bases; bases with no gene match: 12. This CDR3 is CASSATGQGPKTEAFF. CDR3 coding DNA: TGTGCCAGCAGCGCAACCGGACAGGGACCTAAAACTGAAGCTTTCTTT.

CDR3 nucleotides: TGTGCCAGCAGTTACCGGGACACCTACGAGCAGTACTTC. Protein product: CASSYRDTYEQYF. This chain joins TRBV6-2 or TRBV6-3 and TRBJ2-7, with D perhaps matching TRBD1 (6 bases). Looked up from germline, CDR1 is MNHEY and CDR2 is SVGEGT. The CDR3 extends over 13 amino acids. The ends were cut back, 2 bases at V and 2 bases at J, with 7 bases in the middle.

The chain couples TRBV9 to TRBJ1-6; 7 bases are shared with TRBD1. Germline values: CDR1 SGDLS, CDR2 YYNGEE. The CDR3 loop spans 19 amino acids. J lost 7 bases, V lost 4 bases, and 20 bases had no gene match. CDR3 amino acids: CASSPTGQAVLTPNSPLHF. In DNA form, the CDR3 reads TGTGCCAGCAGCCCAACCGGACAGGCCGTATTAACCCCGAATTCACCCCTCCACTTT.

The chain employs TRBV5-4 and TRBJ1-4; D not resolved. V lost 4 bases and J lost 6, with 13 bases in between. Germline V lookup: CDR1 SGHNT, CDR2 YYREEE (reference sequence). This CDR3 has 14 amino acids. CDR3 coding DNA: TGTGCCAGCAGCGATTCGGTTCTTTATGAAAAACTGTTTTTT. Its translation is CASSDSVLYEKLFF.

V and J are TRBV7-2 and TRBJ1-5, with 10 bases aligning to TRBD1. The germline V gene encodes CDR1 SGHTA and CDR2 FQGNSA. The CDR3 is 18 amino acids. The J segment lost 2 bases and the V segment lost 5 bases, leaving 12 bases of the junction unmatched. The DNA of the CDR3 is TGTGCCAGCAGCCAAGGACAGGGGGTTATGGCTCGCAATCAGCCCCAGCATTTT. It yields the protein CASSQGQGVMARNQPQHF.

The rearrangement joins TRBV15 to TRBJ1-2; D gene uncertain. From germline, CDR1 is LNHNV and CDR2 YYDKDF (reference sequence). The CDR3 extends over 12 amino acids. Trimming took 3 bases from V and 10 from J, leaving 12 bases between them. The CDR3 nucleotides are TGTGCCACCAGCAGGTACGGCGATTACTACACCTTC. As protein: CATSRYGDYYTF. Together with reference TRBV15 and TRBJ1-2, the CDR3 gives the full variable domain: DAMVIQNPRYQVTQFGKPVTLSCSQTLNHNVMYWYQQKSSQAPKLLFHYYDKDFNNEADTPDNFQSRRPNTSFCFLDIRSPGLGDTAMYLCATSRYGDYYTFGSGTRLTVV.

This chain connects TRBV6-6 to TRBJ1-6; D is possibly TRBD1 (6 bases). V lost 6 bases, J lost 4 bases, and 13 bases lay in between. CDR3 length: 15 amino acids. Germline V gene lookup returns CDR1 MNHNY and CDR2 SVGAGI (reference sequence). CDR3 sequence reads: CASSPRGGYNSPLHF. The CDR3 nucleotides are TGTGCCAGCAGCCCTAGGGGGGGTTATAATTCACCCCTCCACTTT.

The chain has TRBV25-1 and TRBJ1-1; 8 bases align to TRBD1. This CDR3 spans 16 amino acids. CDR1 is MGHDK, CDR2 SYGVNS, per germline. V shed 0 bases and J 1 base; nucleotides not matched to a gene: 4. CDR3 protein: CASSEYLGTGNTEAFF. Written as DNA, the CDR3 is TGTGCCAGCAGTGAATATCTAGGGACAGGGAACACTGAAGCTTTCTTT.